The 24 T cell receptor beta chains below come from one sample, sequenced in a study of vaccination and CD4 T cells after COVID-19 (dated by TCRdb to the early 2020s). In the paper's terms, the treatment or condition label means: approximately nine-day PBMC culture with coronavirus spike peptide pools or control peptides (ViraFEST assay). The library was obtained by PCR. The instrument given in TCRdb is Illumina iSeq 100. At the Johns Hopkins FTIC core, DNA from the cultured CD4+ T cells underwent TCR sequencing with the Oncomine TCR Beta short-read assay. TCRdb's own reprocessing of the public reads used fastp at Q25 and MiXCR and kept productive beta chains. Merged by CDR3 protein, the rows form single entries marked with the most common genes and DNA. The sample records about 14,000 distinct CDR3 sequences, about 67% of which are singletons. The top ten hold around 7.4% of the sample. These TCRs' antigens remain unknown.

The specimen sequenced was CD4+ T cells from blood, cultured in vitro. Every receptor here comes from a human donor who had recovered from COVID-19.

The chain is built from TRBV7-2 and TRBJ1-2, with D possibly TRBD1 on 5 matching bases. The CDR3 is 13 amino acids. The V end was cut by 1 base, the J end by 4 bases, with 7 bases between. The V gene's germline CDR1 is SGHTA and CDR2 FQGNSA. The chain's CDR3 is CASSLGGVYGYTF. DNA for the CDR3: TGTGCCAGCAGCTTAGGAGGGGTCTATGGCTACACCTTC.

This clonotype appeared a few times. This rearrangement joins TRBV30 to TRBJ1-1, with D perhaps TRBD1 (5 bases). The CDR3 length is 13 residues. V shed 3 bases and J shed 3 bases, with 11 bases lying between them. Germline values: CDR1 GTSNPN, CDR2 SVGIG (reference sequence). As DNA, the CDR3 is TGTGCCTGGAGAGAGACAGTATACACTGAAGCTTTCTTT. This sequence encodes CAWRETVYTEAFF.

The CDR3 sequence is CASSSLAPDTQYF. CDR3 sequence (DNA): TGTGCCAGCAGCTCCCTAGCCCCAGATACGCAGTATTTT. V is TRBV7-2 and J is TRBJ2-3; maybe TRBD2 (5 bases). V lost 4 bases and J lost 4, with 9 bases in between. Looked up from germline, CDR1 is SGHTA and CDR2 is FQGNSA. The CDR3 runs to 13 residues.

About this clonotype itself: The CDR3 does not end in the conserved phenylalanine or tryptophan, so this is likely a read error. For the CDR3, the DNA is TGTGCCAGCAGTTCACGCGGGGATACGCAGTATTCT. This gives the protein CASSSRGDTQYS. The chain has TRBV27 and TRBJ2-3, with D perhaps matching TRBD2 (5 bases). With 4 bases removed from V and 6 bases from J, the gap between germline ends came to 8 bases. Germline V gene sequence: CDR1 MNHEY, CDR2 SMNVEV (reference sequence). The CDR3 is 12 amino acids.

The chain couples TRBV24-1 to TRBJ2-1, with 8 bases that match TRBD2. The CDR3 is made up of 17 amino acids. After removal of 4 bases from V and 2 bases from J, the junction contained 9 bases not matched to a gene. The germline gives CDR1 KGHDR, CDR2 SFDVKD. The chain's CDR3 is CATSEGGLGLTYNEQFF. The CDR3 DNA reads TGTGCCACCAGTGAAGGGGGACTAGGCCTAACCTACAATGAGCAGTTCTTC.

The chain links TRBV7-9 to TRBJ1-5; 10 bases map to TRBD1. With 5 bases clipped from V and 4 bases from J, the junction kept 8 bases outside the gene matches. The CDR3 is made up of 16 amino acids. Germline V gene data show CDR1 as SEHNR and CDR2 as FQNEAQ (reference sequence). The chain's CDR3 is CASSPLGQGVNQPQHF. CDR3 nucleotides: TGTGCCAGCAGCCCCCTTGGACAGGGGGTGAATCAGCCCCAGCATTTT.

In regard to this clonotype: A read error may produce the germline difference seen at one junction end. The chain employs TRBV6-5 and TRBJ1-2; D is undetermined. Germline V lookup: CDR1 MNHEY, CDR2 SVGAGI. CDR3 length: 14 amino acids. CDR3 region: CASSYLGTGYGYTF. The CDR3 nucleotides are TGTGCCAGCAGCTACTTGGGAACCGGCTATGGCTACACCTTC.

CDR3 nucleotides: TGTGCCACCGGGAGGGGGCAAGAATCTGGAAACACCATATATTTT. Its protein product is CATGRGQESGNTIYF. The chain employs TRBV15 and TRBJ1-3, with 7 nucleotides matching TRBD1. CDR3 length: 15 residues. J was trimmed by 1 base and V by 8 bases; bases with no gene match: 8. Germline V gene lookup returns CDR1 LNHNV and CDR2 YYDKDF (reference sequence).

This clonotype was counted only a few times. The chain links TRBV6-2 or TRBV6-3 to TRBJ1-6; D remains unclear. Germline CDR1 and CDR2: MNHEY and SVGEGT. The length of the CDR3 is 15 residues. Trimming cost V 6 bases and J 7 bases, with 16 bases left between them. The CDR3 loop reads CASRRSSEGNSPLHF. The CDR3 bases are TGTGCCAGCAGGCGGTCCTCCGAAGGGAATTCACCCCTCCACTTT.

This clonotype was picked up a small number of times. The DNA of the CDR3 is TGCAGTGCTAGATCGCCAGGGGGATGGAACAATCAGCCCCAGCATTTT. It translates to CSARSPGGWNNQPQHF. The rearrangement joins TRBV20-1 to TRBJ1-5; 7 bases are shared with TRBD1. The germline V gene has CDR1 DFQATT and CDR2 SNEGSKA (reference sequence). Trimming at V came to 2 bases and at J to 3 bases, leaving 10 bases not matched to a gene. The CDR3 contains 16 residues.

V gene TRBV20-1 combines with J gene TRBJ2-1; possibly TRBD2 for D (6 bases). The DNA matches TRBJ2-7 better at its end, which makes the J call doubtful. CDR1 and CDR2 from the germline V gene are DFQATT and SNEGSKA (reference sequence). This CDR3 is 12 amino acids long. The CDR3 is CSARTGVDEQYF. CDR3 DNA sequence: TGCAGTGCTAGAACGGGAGTTGACGAGCAGTACTTC.

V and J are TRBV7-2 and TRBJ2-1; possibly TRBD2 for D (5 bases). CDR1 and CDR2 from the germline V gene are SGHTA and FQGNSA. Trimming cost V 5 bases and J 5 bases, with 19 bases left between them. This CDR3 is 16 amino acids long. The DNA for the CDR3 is TGTGCCAGCAGCCTGACCCCATCGGGGTTACACAATGAGCAGTTCTTC. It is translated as CASSLTPSGLHNEQFF.

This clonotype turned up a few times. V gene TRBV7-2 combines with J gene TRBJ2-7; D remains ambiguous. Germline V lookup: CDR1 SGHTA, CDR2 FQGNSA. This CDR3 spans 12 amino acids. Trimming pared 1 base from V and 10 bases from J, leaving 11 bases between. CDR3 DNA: TGTGCCAGCAGCTTAGATTTGGGGAACCAGTACTTC. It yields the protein CASSLDLGNQYF.

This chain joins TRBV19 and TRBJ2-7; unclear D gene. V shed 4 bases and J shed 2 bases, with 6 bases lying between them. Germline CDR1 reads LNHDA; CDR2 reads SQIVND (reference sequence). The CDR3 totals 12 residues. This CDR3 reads CASSRNTYEQYF. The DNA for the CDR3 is TGTGCCAGTAGTAGGAATACCTACGAGCAGTACTTC.

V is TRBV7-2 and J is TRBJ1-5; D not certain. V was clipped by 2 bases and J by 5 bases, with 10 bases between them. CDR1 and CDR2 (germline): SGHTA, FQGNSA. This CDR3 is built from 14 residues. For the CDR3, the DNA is TGTGCCAGCAGCTTATTAGCGCCCTATCAGCCCCAGCATTTT. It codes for CASSLLAPYQPQHF.

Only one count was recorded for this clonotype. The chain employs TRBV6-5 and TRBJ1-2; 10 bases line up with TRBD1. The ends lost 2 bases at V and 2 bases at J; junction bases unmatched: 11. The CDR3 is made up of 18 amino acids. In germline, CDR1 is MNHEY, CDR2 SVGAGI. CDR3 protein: CASSYPRQGAPVNYGYTF. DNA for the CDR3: TGTGCCAGCAGTTACCCAAGACAGGGGGCCCCAGTAAACTATGGCTACACCTTC.

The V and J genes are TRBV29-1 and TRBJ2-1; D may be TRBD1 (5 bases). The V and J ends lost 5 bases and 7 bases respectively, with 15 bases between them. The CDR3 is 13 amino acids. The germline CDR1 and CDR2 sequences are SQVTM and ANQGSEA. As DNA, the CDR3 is TGCAGCGTTCACCGACCAGGGATTAATGAGCAGTTCTTC. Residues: CSVHRPGINEQFF.

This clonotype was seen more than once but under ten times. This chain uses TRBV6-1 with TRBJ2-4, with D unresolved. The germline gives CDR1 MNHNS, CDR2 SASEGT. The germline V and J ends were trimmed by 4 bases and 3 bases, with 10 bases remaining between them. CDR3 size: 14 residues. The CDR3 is CASSVVPDKNIQYF. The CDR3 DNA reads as TGTGCCAGCAGTGTAGTACCGGACAAAAACATTCAGTACTTC.

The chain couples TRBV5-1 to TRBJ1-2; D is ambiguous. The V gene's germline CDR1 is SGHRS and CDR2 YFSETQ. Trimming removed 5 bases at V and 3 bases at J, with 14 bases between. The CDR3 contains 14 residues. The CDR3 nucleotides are TGCGCCAGCAGGTACCAGGCGGCGGACTATGGCTACACCTTC. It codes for CASRYQAADYGYTF.

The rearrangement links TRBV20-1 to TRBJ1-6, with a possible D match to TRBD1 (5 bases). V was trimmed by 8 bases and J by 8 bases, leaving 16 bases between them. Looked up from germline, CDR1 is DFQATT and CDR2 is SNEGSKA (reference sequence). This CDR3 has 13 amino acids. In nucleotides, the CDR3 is TGCAGTACACGGGGCAGGGAGGATTCACCCCTCCACTTT. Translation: CSTRGREDSPLHF.

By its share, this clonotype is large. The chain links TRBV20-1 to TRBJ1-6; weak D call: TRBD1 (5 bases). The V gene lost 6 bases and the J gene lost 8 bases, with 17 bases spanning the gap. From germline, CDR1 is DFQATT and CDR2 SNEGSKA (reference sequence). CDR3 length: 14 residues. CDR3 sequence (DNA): TGCAGTGCCCAACCGGCAGGGACGGATTCACCCCTCCACTTT. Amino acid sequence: CSAQPAGTDSPLHF.

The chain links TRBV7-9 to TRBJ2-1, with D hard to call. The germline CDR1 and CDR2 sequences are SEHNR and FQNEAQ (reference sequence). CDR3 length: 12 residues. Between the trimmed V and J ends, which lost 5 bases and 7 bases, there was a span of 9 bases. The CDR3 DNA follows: TGTGCCAGCAGCGCCCGCTCAAATGAGCAGTTCTTC. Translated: CASSARSNEQFF.

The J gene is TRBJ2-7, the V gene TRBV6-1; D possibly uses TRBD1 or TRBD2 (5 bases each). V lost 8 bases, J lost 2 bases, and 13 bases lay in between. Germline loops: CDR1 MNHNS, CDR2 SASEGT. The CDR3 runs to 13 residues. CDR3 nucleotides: TGTGCCAGCGGCCGAGGGGACGCCTACGAGCAGTACTTC. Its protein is CASGRGDAYEQYF.

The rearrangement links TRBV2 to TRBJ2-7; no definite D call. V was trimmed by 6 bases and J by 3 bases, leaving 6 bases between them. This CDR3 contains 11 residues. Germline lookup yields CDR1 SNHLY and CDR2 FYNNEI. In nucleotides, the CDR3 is TGTGCCAGCAGCCCCATCTACGAGCAGTACTTC. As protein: CASSPIYEQYF.